What follows describes a single TCR beta chain. Its antigen remains unidentified. Nested PCRs of approximately 16 and 9 cycles, two in total, were run on TCRalpha and TCRbeta cDNA. TCRdb reanalyzed the 5' RACE reads and collapses them to one entry per CDR3 protein, without DNA. The table for this sample gives some 150,000 distinct CDR3 sequences. This sample is part of a study of monozygotic twins with inflammatory bowel disease. Study observations and caveats: Healthy twins shared more clonotypes with others than IBD patients, most markedly active ones.

The V gene's germline CDR1 is DFQATT and CDR2 SNEGSKA (reference sequence). The CDR3 spans 14 residues. The J gene is TRBJ1-3, the V gene TRBV20-1. The material sequenced was blood. The sequence was collected from a human donor with ulcerative colitis or Crohn's disease, or a healthy co-twin of an affected twin (not recorded which). The CDR3 reads CSASRQSSGNTIYF.